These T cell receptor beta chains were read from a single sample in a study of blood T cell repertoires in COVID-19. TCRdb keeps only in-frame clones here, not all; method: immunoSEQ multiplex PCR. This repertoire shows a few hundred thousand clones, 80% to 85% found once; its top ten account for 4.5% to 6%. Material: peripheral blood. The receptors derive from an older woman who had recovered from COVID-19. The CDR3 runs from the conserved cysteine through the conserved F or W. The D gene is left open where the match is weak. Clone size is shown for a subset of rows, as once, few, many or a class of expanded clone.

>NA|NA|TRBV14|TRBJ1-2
TGTGCCAGCAGCCGCGGGATTGGCTACACCTTC
CASSRGIGYTF
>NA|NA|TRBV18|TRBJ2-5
TGTGCCAGCTCGCCTACCCAAGAGACCCAGTACTTC
CASSPTQETQYF
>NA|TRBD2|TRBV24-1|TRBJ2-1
TGTGCCACCAGTGGGACTAGCGGGTCTTACAATGAGCAGTTCTTC
CATSGTSGSYNEQFF
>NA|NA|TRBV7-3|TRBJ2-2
TGTGCCAGCAGATCCCCTCCATCCGGGACATGGTCAACCGGGGAGCTGTTTTTT
CASRSPPSGTWSTGELFF
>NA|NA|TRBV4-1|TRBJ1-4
TGCGCCAGCAGCCCCCTGGGGGGGGAAAAACTGTTTTTT
CASSPLGGEKLFF
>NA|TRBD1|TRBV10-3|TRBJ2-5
TGTGCCATCAGTGAGTCTGGATCGGGTGGGGGACAGGGGGCATCAGAGACCCAGTACTTC
CAISESGSGGGQGASETQYF
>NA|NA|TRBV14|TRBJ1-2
TGTGCCAGCAGCCCAAGAGGCTATGGCTACACCTTC
CASSPRGYGYTF
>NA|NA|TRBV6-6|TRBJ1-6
TGTGCCAGCAGCCGAACCCAGGGGAGCTCCTATAATTCACCCCTCCACTTT
CASSRTQGSSYNSPLHF
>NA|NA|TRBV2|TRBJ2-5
TGTGCCAGCAACGGGGGTCAAGAGACCCAGTACTTC
CASNGGQETQYF
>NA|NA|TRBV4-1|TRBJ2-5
TGCGCCAGCAGCCGAGGAGGGGTAGAGACCCAGTACTTC
CASSRGGVETQYF
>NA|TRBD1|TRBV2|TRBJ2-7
TGTGCCAACAGCCGGACAGGCCGCTCCTACGAGCAGTACTTC
CANSRTGRSYEQYF
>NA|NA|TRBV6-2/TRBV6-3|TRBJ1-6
TGTGCCAGCAGTTACCGGCAGGGCGACTCCTATAATTCACCCCTCCACTTT
CASSYRQGDSYNSPLHF
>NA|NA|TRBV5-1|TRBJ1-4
TGCGCCAGCAGCTTCGGGGGGCGCGGGCATGAAAAACTGTTTTTT
CASSFGGRGHEKLFF
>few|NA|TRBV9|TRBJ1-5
TGTGCCAGCAGCGTTGGGCAGAATCAGCCCCAGCATTTT
CASSVGQNQPQHF
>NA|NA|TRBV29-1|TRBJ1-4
TGCAGCGTTGAAACAGATAATGAAAAACTGTTTTTT
CSVETDNEKLFF
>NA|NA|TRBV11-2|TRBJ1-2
TGTGCCAGCAGCTCCCCCCGACAGACCGCTAACTATGGCTACACCTTC
CASSSPRQTANYGYTF
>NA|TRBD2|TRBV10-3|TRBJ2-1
TGTGCCATCGGTCCTAGCGGGGAGTATGAGCAGTTCTTC
CAIGPSGEYEQFF
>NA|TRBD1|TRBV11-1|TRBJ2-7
TGTGCCAGCAGCTCAATCGGGACAGCGGAATACGAGCAGTACTTC
CASSSIGTAEYEQYF
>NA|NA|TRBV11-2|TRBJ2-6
TGTGCCAGCAGCCGCGGGGACCGTCTGTGGGATGGGGCCAACGTCCTGACTTTC
CASSRGDRLWDGANVLTF
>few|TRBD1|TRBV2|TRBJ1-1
TGTGCCAGCTCAGGGGGCACGAGCACTGAAGCTTTCTTT
CASSGGTSTEAFF
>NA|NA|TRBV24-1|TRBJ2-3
TGTGCCACCAGTGATGGGGGACACACAGATACGCAGTATTTT
CATSDGGHTDTQYF
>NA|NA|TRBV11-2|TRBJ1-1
TGTGCCAGCAGCTCCCGGCGGAAAATGAACACTGAAGCTTTCTTT
CASSSRRKMNTEAFF
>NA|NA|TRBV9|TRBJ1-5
TGTGCCAGCAGCGAGACGGGTAGCAATCAGCCCCAGCATTTT
CASSETGSNQPQHF
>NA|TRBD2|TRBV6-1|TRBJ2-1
TGTGCCAGCAGTGAATCTAGCGGGGGGGCCGGGGAGCAGTTCTTC
CASSESSGGAGEQFF
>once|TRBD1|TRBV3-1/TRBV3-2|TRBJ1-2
TGTGCCAGCAGCCAAGGACAGGGAACGGGCTATGGCTACACCTTC
CASSQGQGTGYGYTF
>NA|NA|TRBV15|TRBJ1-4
TGTGCCACCAGCAGAGAAAACGAGGCGGAAAAACTGTTTTTT
CATSRENEAEKLFF
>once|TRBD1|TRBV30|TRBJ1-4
TGTGCCTGGATGCGACAGGGCACTAATGAAAAACTGTTTTTT
CAWMRQGTNEKLFF
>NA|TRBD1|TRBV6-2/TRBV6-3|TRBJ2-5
TGTGCCAGCAGTTACCGGCCAGGGGGCCTGGGGGAGACCCAGTACTTC
CASSYRPGGLGETQYF
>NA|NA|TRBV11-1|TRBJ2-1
TGTGCCAGCAGCTTAGCCCCTCTTTATAATGAGCAGTTCTTC
CASSLAPLYNEQFF
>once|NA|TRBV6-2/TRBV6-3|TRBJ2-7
TGTGCCAGCAGTAATGGGGGCACCTACGAGCAGTACTTC
CASSNGGTYEQYF
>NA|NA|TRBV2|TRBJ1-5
TGTGCCAGCAGGGAACAAACAGGGTACCAGCCCCAGCATTTT
CASREQTGYQPQHF
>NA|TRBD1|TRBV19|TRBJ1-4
TGTGCCAGTGCCCCCGGGACAGGGTACGAAAAACTGTTTTTT
CASAPGTGYEKLFF
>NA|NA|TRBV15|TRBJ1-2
TGTGCCACCAGCAGACCCGGCCGCGGAAACTATGGCTACACCTTC
CATSRPGRGNYGYTF
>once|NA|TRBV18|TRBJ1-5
TGTGCCAGCTCATACAGCACCACGAGCAATCAGCCCCAGCATTTT
CASSYSTTSNQPQHF
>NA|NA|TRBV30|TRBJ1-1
TGTGCCTGGAGTTCTTCCGGGGGGCCCGCTTTCTTT
CAWSSSGGPAFF
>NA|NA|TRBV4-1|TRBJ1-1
TGCGCCAGCAGCCATAGGTGGAGTATGAACACTGAAGCTTTCTTT
CASSHRWSMNTEAFF
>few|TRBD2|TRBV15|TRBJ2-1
TGTGCCACCAGCAGACTCGGGGCGGGGGGCCGTCGGAATGAGCAGTTCTTC
CATSRLGAGGRRNEQFF
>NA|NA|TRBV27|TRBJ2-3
TGTGCCAGCAGTTTGTCCCTCAGCACAGATACGCAGTATTTT
CASSLSLSTDTQYF
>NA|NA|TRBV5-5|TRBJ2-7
TGTGCCAGCAGCTTGGATTCGCCAGGCCCTGCCTACGAGCAGTACTTC
CASSLDSPGPAYEQYF
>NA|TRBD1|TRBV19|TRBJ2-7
TGTGCCAGTAACAGGGGTGGGGTCGACGAGCAGTACTTC
CASNRGGVDEQYF
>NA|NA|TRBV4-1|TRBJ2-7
TGCGCCAGCAGCCAAGACAGAACCTACGAGCAGTACTTC
CASSQDRTYEQYF